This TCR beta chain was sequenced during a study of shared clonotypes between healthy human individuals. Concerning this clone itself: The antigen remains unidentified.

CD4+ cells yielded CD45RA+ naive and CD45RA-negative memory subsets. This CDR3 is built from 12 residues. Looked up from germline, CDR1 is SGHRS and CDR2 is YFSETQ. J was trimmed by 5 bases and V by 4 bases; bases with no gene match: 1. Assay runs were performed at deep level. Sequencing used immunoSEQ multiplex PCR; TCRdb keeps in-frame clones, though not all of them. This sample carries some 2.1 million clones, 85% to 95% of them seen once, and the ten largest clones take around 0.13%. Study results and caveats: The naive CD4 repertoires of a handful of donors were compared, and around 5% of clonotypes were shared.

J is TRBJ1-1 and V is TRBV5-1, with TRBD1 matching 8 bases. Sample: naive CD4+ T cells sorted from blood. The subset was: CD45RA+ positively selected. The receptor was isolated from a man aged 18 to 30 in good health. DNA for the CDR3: TGCGCCAGCAGCCGGACAGGGACTGAAGCTTTCTTT. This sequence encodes CASSRTGTEAFF.